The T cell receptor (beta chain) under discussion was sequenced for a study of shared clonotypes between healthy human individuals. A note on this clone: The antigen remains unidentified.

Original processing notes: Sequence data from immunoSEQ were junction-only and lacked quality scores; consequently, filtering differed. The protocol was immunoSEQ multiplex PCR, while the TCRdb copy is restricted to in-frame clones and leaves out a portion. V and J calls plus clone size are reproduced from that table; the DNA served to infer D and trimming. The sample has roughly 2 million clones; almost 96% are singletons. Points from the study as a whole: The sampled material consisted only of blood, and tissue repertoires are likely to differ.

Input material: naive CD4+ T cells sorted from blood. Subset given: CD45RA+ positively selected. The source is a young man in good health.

CDR3 in amino acids: CASSPLTGPMNTEAFF. CDR3 DNA sequence: TGTGCCAGCAGCCCATTGACAGGTCCCATGAACACTGAAGCTTTCTTT. This chain connects TRBV7-9 to TRBJ1-1; a possible D gene is TRBD1 (6 bases). Germline V lookup: CDR1 SEHNR, CDR2 FQNEAQ (reference sequence). V was cut by 5 bases and J by 0 bases, with 16 bases left in between. The CDR3 runs to 16 residues.